These 13 T cell receptor beta chains came from one sample sequenced in a study of early T cells in non-severe SARS-CoV-2 infection. TCRdb itself ran the 5' RACE reads through MiXCR, one entry per CDR3 protein. The table shows approximately 89,000 distinct CDR3 sequences, with over 12% occurring only once. Sequencing input: whole blood. The receptors shown here come from an adult who was a healthcare worker with PCR-confirmed SARS-CoV-2 infection or an uninfected control (not recorded which).

Ten or more counts support this clonotype. V usage is TRBV30 and J usage is TRBJ2-2; 13 bases are a match to TRBD2. The trim removed 3 bases at V and 6 bases at J, leaving 7 bases unmatched. CDR1 and CDR2 (germline): GTSNPN, SVGIG (reference sequence). The CDR3 is made up of 16 amino acids. Written as DNA, the CDR3 is TGTGCCTGGAGCGGTACTAGCGGGAGGGCCCCCGGGGAGCTGTTTTTT. This sequence encodes CAWSGTSGRAPGELFF.

This clonotype appeared many times. The V call is TRBV11-2, the J call TRBJ2-2; D perhaps matches TRBD2 (5 bases). This CDR3 spans 15 amino acids. CDR1 and CDR2 (germline): SGHAT, FQNNGV. V lost 6 bases and J 0 bases, leaving 11 bases between the germline ends. CDR3 coding DNA: TGTGCCAGCAGTTGGCGGAGGACGAACACCGGGGAGCTGTTTTTT. It is translated as CASSWRRTNTGELFF.

A few counts support this clonotype. The rearrangement links TRBV14 to TRBJ2-7; the D gene is possibly TRBD2 (6 bases). The CDR3 is made up of 13 amino acids. CDR1 and CDR2 (germline): SGHDN, FVKESK. V lost 3 bases and J lost 7, with 13 bases in between. CDR3 nucleotide sequence: TGTGCCAGCAGCCATGGGAGGCCGGTGGAGCAGTACTTC. It yields the protein CASSHGRPVEQYF.

This clonotype was seen repeatedly, ten times or more. The J gene is TRBJ2-1, the V gene TRBV7-6; D is undetermined. Germline CDR1 reads SGHVS; CDR2 reads FNYEAQ. Trimming took off 6 bases at V and 8 bases at J, with 14 bases between the two ends. This CDR3 contains 13 residues. The chain's CDR3 is CASSWRGGDEQFF. The CDR3 bases are TGTGCCAGCAGTTGGAGAGGTGGGGATGAGCAGTTCTTC.

A few counts support this clonotype. This chain connects TRBV29-1 to TRBJ2-5; D may match TRBD1 or TRBD2 (6 bases each). The CDR3 is 12 residues long. CDR1 and CDR2 (germline): SQVTM, ANQGSEA. V shed 4 bases and J shed 7 bases, with 13 bases lying between them. Here the CDR3 DNA reads TGCAGCGTTGGAGGGGGGCAGGGGACCCAGTACTTC. This gives the protein CSVGGGQGTQYF.

This clonotype occurred a few times. V gene TRBV20-1 combines with J gene TRBJ2-3; D not certain. Germline values: CDR1 DFQATT, CDR2 SNEGSKA (reference sequence). The CDR3 consists of 15 residues. V shed 0 bases and J shed 2 bases, with 12 bases lying between them. CDR3: CSARDTSKPTDTQYF. The CDR3 nucleotides read TGCAGTGCTAGAGATACGTCTAAGCCCACAGATACGCAGTATTTT.

This chain joins TRBV5-4 and TRBJ2-2, with 11 bases aligning to TRBD2. Germline CDR1 SGHNT, CDR2 YYREEE (reference sequence). V lost 9 bases, J lost 3 bases, and 4 bases stayed unmatched. There are 14 residues in the CDR3. This chain's CDR3 is CATGTSGYTGELFF. The CDR3 DNA reads TGTGCCACCGGGACTAGCGGATACACCGGGGAGCTGTTTTTT.

CDR3 sequence: CASSSGGGDEKLFF. In DNA form, the CDR3 reads TGCGCCAGCAGCTCTGGGGGCGGCGATGAAAAACTGTTTTTT. This chain uses TRBV5-1 with TRBJ1-4; D is perhaps TRBD1 (6 bases). V lost 3 bases and J lost 6, with 12 bases in between. The V gene's germline CDR1 is SGHRS and CDR2 YFSETQ. The CDR3 runs 14 residues.

This clonotype was recorded many times. The chain is built from TRBV20-1 and TRBJ2-1; TRBD2 is a possible D gene (5 bases). The germline V gene encodes CDR1 DFQATT and CDR2 SNEGSKA (reference sequence). CDR3 length equals 14 residues. Deletions cut 3 bases from V and 6 bases from J, with 15 bases between. The DNA of the CDR3 is TGCAGTGCTAGTGAGAGCGGAGCGGTCAATGAGCAGTTCTTC. This codes for CSASESGAVNEQFF.

This clonotype was counted ten times or more. This chain uses TRBV25-1 with TRBJ1-6; D unresolved. The ends were cut back, 6 bases at V and 4 bases at J, with 7 bases in the middle. The CDR3 totals 13 residues. Germline V CDR1 and CDR2: MGHDK, SYGVNS. The CDR3 protein is CASRDGYNSPLHF. CDR3 in DNA: TGTGCCAGCAGAGACGGTTATAATTCACCCCTCCACTTT.

This clonotype was detected many times. The chain is built from TRBV5-1 and TRBJ1-1; TRBD1 is a possible D gene (5 bases). Germline V gene data show CDR1 as SGHRS and CDR2 as YFSETQ. The CDR3 runs 14 residues. The V gene lost 1 base and the J gene lost 5 bases, with 12 bases spanning the gap. The CDR3 loop is CASSLPGAGTEAFF. The CDR3 bases are TGCGCCAGCAGCTTGCCCGGGGCAGGTACTGAAGCTTTCTTT.

V usage is TRBV5-1 and J usage is TRBJ2-1; D possibly corresponds to TRBD1 (5 bases). CDR3 length: 15 amino acids. Trimming removed 4 bases from V and 0 bases from J, with 11 bases in between. The germline CDR1 and CDR2 sequences are SGHRS and YFSETQ. In nucleotides, the CDR3 is TGCGCCAGCAGCCAAGGACACAGCTCCTACAATGAGCAGTTCTTC. As protein: CASSQGHSSYNEQFF.

In this sample, this clonotype turned up a few times. V and J are TRBV12-3 or TRBV12-4 and TRBJ2-7; 8 bases map to TRBD1. The CDR3 extends over 14 amino acids. J gave up 0 bases and V 8 bases, and 6 bases lay outside the gene matches. In DNA, the CDR3 is TGTGCCAGCGCCTACAGGGGGTTCTCCTACGAGCAGTACTTC. Translated, it gives CASAYRGFSYEQYF.